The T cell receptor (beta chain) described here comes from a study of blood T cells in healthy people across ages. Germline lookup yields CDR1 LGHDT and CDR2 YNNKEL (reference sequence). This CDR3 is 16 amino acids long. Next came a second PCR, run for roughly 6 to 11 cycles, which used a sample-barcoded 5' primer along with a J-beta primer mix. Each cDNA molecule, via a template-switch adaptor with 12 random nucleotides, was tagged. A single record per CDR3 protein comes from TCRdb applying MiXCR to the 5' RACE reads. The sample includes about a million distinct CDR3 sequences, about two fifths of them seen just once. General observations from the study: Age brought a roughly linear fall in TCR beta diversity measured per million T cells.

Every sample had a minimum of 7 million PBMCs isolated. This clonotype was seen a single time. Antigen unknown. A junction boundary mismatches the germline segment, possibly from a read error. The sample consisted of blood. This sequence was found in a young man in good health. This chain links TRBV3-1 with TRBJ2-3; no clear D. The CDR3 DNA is TGTACCAGCAGCCAAAGCACCCCAGGCTCCACAGATACGCAGTATTTT. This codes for CTSSQSTPGSTDTQYF.